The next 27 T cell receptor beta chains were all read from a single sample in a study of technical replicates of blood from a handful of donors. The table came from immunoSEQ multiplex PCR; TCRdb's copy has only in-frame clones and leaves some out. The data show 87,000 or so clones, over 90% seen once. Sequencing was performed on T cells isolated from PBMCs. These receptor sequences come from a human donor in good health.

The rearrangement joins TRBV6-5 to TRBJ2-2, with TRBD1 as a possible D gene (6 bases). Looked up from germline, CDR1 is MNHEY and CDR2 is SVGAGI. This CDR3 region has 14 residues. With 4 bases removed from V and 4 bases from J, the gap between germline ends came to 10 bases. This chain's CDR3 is CASSSGHLTGELFF. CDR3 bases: TGTGCCAGCAGTTCGGGACACCTCACCGGGGAGCTGTTTTTT.

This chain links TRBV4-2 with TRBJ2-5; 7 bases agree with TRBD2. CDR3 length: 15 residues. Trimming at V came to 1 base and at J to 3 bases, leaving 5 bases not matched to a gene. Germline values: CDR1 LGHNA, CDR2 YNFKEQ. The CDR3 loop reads CASSQVPSGEETQYF. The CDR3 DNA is TGTGCCAGCAGCCAAGTTCCAAGCGGGGAAGAGACCCAGTACTTC.

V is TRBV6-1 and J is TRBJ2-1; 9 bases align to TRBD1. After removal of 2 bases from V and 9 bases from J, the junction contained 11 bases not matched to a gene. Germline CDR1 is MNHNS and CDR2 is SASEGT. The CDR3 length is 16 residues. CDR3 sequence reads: CASSELTGGASLEQFF. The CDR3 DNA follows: TGTGCCAGCAGTGAACTAACAGGGGGCGCCTCTCTTGAGCAGTTCTTC.

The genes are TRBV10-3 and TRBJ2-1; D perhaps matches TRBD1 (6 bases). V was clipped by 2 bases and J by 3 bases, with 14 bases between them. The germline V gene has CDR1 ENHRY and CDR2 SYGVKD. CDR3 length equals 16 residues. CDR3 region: CAISEVFGDNYNEQFF. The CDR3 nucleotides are TGTGCCATCAGTGAGGTATTTGGGGACAACTACAATGAGCAGTTCTTC.

CDR3: CASSLSGQMPGMGEKLFF. The CDR3 DNA reads TGTGCCAGCAGTTTATCTGGCCAAATGCCCGGGATGGGTGAAAAACTGTTTTTT. The chain is built from TRBV27 and TRBJ1-4; no firm D call. This CDR3 has 18 residues. Trimming removed 0 bases at V and 7 bases at J, with 21 bases between. The V gene's germline CDR1 is MNHEY and CDR2 SMNVEV (reference sequence).

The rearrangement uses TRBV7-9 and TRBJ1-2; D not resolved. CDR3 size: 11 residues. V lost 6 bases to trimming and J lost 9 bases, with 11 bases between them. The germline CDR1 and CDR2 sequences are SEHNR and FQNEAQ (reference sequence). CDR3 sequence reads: CASREGSSYTF. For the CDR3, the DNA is TGTGCCAGCAGGGAGGGCAGCAGCTACACCTTC. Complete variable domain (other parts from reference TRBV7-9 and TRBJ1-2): DTGVSQNPRHKITKRGQNVTFRCDPISEHNRLYWYRQTLGQGPEFLTYFQNEAQLEKSRLLSDRFSAERPKGSFSTLEIQRTEQGDSAMYLCASREGSSYTFGSGTRLTVV.

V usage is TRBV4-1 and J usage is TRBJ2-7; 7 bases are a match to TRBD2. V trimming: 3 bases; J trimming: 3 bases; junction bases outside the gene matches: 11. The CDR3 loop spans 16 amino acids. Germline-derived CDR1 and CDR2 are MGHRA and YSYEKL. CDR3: CASSQDGGGRGYEQYF. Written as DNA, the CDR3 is TGCGCCAGCAGCCAGGACGGAGGCGGGAGAGGCTACGAGCAGTACTTC.

CDR3 coding DNA: TGCAGCGTTGAAGCGGGAGGCCCCTCCTACGAGCAGTACTTC. The encoded protein is CSVEAGGPSYEQYF. The chain links TRBV29-1 to TRBJ2-7; 7 nucleotides match TRBD2. CDR1 is SQVTM and CDR2 is ANQGSEA in the germline V gene. The CDR3 is 14 amino acids. J lost 0 bases, V lost 1 base, and 3 bases had no gene match.

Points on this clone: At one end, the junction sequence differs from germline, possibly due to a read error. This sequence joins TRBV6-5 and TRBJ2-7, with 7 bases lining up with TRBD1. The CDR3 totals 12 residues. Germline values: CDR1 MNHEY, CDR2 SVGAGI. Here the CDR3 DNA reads TGTGCCAGCAGTACAACTTTGACAGGGTTGAACTTC. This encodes CASSTTLTGLNF.

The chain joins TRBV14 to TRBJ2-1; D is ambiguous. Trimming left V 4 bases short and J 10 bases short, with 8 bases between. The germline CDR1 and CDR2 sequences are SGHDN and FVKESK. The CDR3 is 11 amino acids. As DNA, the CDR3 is TGTGCCAGCAGCCTCGGGTACGAGCAGTTCTTC. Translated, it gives CASSLGYEQFF. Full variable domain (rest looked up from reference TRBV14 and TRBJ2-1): EAGVTQFPSHSVIEKGQTVTLRCDPISGHDNLYWYRRVMGKEIKFLLHFVKESKQDESGMPNNRFLAERTGGTYSTLKVQPAELEDSGVYFCASSLGYEQFFGPGTRLTVL.

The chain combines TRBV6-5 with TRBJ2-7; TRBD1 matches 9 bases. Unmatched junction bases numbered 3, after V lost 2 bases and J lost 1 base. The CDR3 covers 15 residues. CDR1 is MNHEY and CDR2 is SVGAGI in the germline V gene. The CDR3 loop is CASSYTGGESYEQYF. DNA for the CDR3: TGTGCCAGCAGTTACACAGGGGGCGAATCCTACGAGCAGTACTTC.

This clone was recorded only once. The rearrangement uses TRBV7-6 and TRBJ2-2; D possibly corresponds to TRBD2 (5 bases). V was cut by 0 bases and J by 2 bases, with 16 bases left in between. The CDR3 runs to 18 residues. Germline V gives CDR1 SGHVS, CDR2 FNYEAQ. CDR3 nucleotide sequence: TGTGCCAGCAGCTTAGCGAGGGCAGCCTTTACAAACACCGGGGAGCTGTTTTTT. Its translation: CASSLARAAFTNTGELFF.

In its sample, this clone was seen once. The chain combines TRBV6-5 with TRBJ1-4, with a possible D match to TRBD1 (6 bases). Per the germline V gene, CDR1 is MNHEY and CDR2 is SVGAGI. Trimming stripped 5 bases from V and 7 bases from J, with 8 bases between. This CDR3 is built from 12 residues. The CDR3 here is CASSQGGEKLFF. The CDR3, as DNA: TGTGCCAGCAGTCAAGGGGGTGAAAAACTGTTTTTT.

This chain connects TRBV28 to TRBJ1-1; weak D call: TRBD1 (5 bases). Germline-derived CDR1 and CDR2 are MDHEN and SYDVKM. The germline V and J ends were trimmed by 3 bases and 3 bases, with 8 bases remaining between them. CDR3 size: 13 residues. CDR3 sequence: CASSFLGHTEAFF. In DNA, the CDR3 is TGTGCCAGCAGTTTTTTGGGGCACACTGAAGCTTTCTTT.

The CDR3 DNA is TGCGCCAGCAGCCAAGTTCTCAGGGGAGCCTACGAGCAGTACTTC. This translates into CASSQVLRGAYEQYF. This chain links TRBV4-1 with TRBJ2-7, with D possibly matching TRBD1 (6 bases). Germline CDR1 reads MGHRA; CDR2 reads YSYEKL. CDR3 length equals 15 residues. V gave up 1 base and J gave up 2 bases, with 12 bases separating them.

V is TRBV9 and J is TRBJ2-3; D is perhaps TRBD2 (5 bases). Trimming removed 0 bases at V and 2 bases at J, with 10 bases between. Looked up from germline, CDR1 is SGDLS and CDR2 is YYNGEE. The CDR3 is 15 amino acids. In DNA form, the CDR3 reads TGTGCCAGCAGCGTAGGACGGCGGGCCACAGATACGCAGTATTTT. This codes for CASSVGRRATDTQYF.

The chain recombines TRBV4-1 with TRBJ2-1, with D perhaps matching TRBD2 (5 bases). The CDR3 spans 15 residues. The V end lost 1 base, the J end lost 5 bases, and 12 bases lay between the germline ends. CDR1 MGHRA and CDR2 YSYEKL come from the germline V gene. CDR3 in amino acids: CASSQGGRTHNEQFF. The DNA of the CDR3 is TGCGCCAGCAGCCAAGGAGGGAGAACCCACAATGAGCAGTTCTTC.

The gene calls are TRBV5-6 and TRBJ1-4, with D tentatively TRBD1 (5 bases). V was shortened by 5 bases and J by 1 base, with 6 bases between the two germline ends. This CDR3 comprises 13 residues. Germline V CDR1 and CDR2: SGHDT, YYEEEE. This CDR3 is CASRGVTNEKLFF. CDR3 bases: TGTGCCAGCAGAGGGGTAACTAATGAAAAACTGTTTTTT. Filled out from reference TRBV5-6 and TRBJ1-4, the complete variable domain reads DAGVTQSPTHLIKTRGQQVTLRCSPKSGHDTVSWYQQALGQGPQFIFQYYEEEERQRGNFPDRFSGHQFPNYSSELNVNALLLGDSALYLCASRGVTNEKLFFGSGTQLSVL.

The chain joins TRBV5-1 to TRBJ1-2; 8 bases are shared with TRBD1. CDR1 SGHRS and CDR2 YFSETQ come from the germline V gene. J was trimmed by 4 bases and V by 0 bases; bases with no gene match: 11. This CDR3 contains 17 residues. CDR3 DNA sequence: TGCGCCAGCAGCTTGGTTTCAGGACAGGGTTACTTCTATGGCTACACCTTC. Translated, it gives CASSLVSGQGYFYGYTF.

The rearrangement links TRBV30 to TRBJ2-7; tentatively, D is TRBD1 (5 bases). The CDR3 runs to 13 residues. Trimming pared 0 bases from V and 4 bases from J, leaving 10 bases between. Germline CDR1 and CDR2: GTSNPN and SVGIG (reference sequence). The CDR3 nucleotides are TGTGCCTGGAGTGTAGGACATCGGTACGAGCAGTACTTC. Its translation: CAWSVGHRYEQYF.

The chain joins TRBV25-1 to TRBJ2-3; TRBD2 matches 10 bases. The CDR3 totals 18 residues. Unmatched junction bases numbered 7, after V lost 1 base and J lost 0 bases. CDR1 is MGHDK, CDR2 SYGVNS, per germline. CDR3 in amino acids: CASSEFTAGGISTDTQYF. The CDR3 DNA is TGTGCCAGCAGTGAATTCACAGCGGGAGGGATTAGCACAGATACGCAGTATTTT.

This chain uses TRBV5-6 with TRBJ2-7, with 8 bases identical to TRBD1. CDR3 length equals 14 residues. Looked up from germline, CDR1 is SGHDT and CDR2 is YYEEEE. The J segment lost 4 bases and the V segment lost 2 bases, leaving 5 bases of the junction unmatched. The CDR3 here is CASSLPTGDYEQYF. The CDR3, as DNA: TGTGCCAGCAGCTTACCGACAGGGGATTACGAGCAGTACTTC.

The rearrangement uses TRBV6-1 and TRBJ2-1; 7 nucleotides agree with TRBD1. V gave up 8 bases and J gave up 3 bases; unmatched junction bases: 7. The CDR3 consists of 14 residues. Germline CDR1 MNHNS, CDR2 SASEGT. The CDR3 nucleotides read TGTGCCAGCGTTGACAGGGAAAGCTACAATGAGCAGTTCTTC. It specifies CASVDRESYNEQFF.

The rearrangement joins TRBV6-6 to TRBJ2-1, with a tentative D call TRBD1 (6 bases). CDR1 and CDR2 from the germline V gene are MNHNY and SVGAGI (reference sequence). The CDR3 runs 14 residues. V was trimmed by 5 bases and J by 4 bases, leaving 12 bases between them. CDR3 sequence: CASSKSGTYNEQFF. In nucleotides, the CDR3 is TGTGCCAGCAGTAAATCCGGGACATACAATGAGCAGTTCTTC.

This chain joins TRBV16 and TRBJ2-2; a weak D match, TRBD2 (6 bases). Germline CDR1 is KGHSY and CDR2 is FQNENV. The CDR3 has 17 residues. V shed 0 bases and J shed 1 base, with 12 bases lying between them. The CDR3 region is CASSQSATRMNTGELFF. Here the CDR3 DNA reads TGTGCCAGCAGCCAATCCGCGACTAGAATGAACACCGGGGAGCTGTTTTTT.

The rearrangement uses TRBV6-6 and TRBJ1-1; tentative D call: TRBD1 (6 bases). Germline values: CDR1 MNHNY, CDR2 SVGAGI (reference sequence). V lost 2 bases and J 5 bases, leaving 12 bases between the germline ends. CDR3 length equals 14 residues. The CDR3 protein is CASSYRQAVTEAFF. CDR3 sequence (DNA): TGTGCCAGCAGTTACCGACAGGCGGTAACTGAAGCTTTCTTT.

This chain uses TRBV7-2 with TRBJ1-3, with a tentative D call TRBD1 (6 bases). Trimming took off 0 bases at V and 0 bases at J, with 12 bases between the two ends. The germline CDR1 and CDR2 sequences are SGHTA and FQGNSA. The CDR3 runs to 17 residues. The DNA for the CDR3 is TGTGCCAGCAGCTTAGCCGGACAGTGGAGCTCTGGAAACACCATATATTTT. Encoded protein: CASSLAGQWSSGNTIYF.